This T cell receptor (beta chain) originates from a study of tumor and adjacent non-tumor tissue in lung cancer. The library came from three nested PCR rounds adapted from ARM-PCR protocols. A single record per CDR3 protein comes from TCRdb applying MiXCR to the multiplex PCR reads. The sample lists some 100,000 distinct CDR3 sequences; about 80% were seen once. RNA was extracted from bulk tissue without any cell sorting. More than 3 cm separated this lung sample from the edge of the tumor. The germline V gene has CDR1 SGHAT and CDR2 FQNNGV. The CDR3 totals 14 residues. This clonotype was observed a few times. No antigen is known for it. A read error may produce the germline difference seen at one junction end. General study findings and limits: Top 100 clones took a larger repertoire share in normal lung. TCR diversity was significantly greater in tumor than normal lung tissue.

This rearrangement joins TRBV11-2 to TRBJ2-7; TRBD1 or TRBD2 may be the D gene (5 bases each). Specimen: distant non-tumor lung tissue. The source is a man aged 60-69 years with small cell lung cancer. The CDR3: CASRLGDGGYEQYF. CDR3 sequence (DNA): TGTGCCAGCAGGTTAGGGGACGGAGGCTACGAGCAGTACTTC.